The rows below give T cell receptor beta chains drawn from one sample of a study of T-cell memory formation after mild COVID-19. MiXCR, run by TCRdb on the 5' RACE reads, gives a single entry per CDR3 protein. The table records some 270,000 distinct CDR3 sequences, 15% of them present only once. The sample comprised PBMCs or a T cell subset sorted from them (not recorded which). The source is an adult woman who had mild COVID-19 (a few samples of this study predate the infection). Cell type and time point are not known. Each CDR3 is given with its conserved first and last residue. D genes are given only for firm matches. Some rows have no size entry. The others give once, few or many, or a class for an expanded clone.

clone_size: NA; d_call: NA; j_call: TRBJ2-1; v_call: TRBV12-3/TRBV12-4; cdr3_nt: TGTGCCAGCAGTTTTAAGCGTAGCTCCTACAATGAGCAGTTCTTC; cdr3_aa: CASSFKRSSYNEQFF
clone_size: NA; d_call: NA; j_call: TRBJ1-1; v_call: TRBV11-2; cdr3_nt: TGTGCCAGCAGCTTAGCGGGGGGGCGAGTGGGCACTGAAGCTTTCTTT; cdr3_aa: CASSLAGGRVGTEAFF
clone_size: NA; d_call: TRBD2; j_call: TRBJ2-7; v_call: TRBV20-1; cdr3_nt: TGCAGTGCTGCCGGGACTAGCGGGGGCCACCGGTACTTC; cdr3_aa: CSAAGTSGGHRYF
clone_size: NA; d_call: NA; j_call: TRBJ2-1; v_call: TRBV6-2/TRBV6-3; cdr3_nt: TGTGCCAGCACCACCCGGGGCAGGCCAACCCCTGAGCAGTTCTTC; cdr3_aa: CASTTRGRPTPEQFF
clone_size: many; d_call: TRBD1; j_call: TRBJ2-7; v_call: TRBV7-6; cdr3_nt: TGTGCCAGCAGCCAAGGGACAGGGGGCGCGTACGAGCAGTACTTC; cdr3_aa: CASSQGTGGAYEQYF
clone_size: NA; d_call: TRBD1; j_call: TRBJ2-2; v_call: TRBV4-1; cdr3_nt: TGCGCCAGCAGCCAGTGGGACAGGGTCGGCGGGGAGCTGTTTTTT; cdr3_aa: CASSQWDRVGGELFF
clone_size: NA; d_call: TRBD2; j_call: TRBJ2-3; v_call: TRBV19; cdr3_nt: TGTGCCAGTGCCCGGGACTACAGCACAGATACGCAGTATTTT; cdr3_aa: CASARDYSTDTQYF
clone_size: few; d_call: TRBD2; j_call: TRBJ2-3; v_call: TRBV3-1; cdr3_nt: TGTGCCAGCAGCCAAGAAGAGTTAGCGGGAGGGCCCACGGATACGCAGTATTTT; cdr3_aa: CASSQEELAGGPTDTQYF
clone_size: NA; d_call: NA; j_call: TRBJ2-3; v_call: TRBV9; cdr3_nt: TGTGCCAGCAGCCCCCTAAGCGGTTCGGCAGATACGCAGTATTTT; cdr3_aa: CASSPLSGSADTQYF
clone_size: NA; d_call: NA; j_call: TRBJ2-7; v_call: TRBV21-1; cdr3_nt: TGTGCCAGCAGCTCCCGGCCCCTAGCGGGGAACGAGCAGTACTTC; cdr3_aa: CASSSRPLAGNEQYF
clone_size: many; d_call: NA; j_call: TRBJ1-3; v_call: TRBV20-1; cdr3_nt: TGCAGTGCAGCCGGATCTGGAAACACCATATATTTT; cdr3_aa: CSAAGSGNTIYF
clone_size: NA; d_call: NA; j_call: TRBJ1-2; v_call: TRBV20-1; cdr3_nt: TGCAGTGCCTGGGGAGGAAAGAACTATGGCTACACCTTC; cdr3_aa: CSAWGGKNYGYTF
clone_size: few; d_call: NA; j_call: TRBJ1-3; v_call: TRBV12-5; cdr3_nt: TGTGCTAGTGGTTTTGGGGGGGCTGGAAACACCATATATTTT; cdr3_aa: CASGFGGAGNTIYF
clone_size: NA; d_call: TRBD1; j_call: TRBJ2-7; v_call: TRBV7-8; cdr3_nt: TGTGCCAGCAGCGGGACAGGGAGGCTTGAGCAGTACTTC; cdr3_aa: CASSGTGRLEQYF
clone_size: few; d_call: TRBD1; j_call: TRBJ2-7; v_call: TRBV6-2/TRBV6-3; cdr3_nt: TGTGCCAGCAGTTACGTTCCGGGACAGGGCCACTACGAGCAGTACTTC; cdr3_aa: CASSYVPGQGHYEQYF
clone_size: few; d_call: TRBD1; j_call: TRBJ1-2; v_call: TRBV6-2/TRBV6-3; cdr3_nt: TGTGCCAGCAGCCCCACAGGGGCGGGTAACTATGGCTACACCTTC; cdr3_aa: CASSPTGAGNYGYTF
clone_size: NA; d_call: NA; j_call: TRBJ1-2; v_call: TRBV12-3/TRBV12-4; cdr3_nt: TGTGCCAGCAGTCAATCGGGACACGGAGCTTTCTATGGCTACACCTTC; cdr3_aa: CASSQSGHGAFYGYTF
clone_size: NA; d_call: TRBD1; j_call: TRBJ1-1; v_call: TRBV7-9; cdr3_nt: TGTGCCAGCAGCTCGACAGGGGTAACTGAAGCTTTCTTT; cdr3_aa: CASSSTGVTEAFF
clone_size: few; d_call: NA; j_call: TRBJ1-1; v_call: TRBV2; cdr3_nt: TGTGCCAGCATCCTTAGGGAGGTCCTTCCTGAAGCTTTCTTT; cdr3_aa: CASILREVLPEAFF
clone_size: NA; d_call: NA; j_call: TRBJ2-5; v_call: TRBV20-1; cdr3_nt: TGCAGTGCCCAGAGGTACCAAGAGACCCAGTACTTC; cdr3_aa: CSAQRYQETQYF
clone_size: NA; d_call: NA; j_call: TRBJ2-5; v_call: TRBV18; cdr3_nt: TGTGCCAGCTCACCCGGGACTGCAGAGACCCAGTACTTC; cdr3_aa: CASSPGTAETQYF
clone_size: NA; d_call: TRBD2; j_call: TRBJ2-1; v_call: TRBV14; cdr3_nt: TGTGCCAGCAGCCAAGAATCGGGGCTAGCGGGGGGGTACGGATTAAATGAGCAGTTCTTC; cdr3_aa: CASSQESGLAGGYGLNEQFF
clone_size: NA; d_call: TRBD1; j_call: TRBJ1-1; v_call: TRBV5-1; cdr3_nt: TGCGCCAGCAGGGCTACAGGGGGCGAATCCACTGAAGCTTTCTTT; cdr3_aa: CASRATGGESTEAFF
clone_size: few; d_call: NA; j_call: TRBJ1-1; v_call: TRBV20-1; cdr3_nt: TGCAGTGCTAGGGGATTTCGGAGGGGGAACACTGAAGCTTTCTTT; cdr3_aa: CSARGFRRGNTEAFF
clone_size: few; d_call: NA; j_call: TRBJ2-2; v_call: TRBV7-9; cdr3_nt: TGTGCCAGCAGACCATCGGGACAGAACACCGGGGAGCTGTTTTTT; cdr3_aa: CASRPSGQNTGELFF
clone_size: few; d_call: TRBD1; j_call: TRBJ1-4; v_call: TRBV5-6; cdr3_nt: TGTGCCAGCAGCTCCAGACAGGGTACACGGGAAAAACTGTTTTTT; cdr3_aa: CASSSRQGTREKLFF
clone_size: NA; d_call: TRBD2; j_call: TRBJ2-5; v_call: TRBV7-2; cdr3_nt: TGTGCCAGCAGCCGCCCCGGGACTAGCGGGAGTAGGGGAGAGACCCAGTACTTC; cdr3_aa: CASSRPGTSGSRGETQYF
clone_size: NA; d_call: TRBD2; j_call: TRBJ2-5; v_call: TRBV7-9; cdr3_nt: TGTGCCAGCAGCCCTAGCGGGATCATCGAGACCCAGTACTTC; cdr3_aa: CASSPSGIIETQYF
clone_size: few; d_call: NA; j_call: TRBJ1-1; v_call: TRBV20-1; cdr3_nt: TGCAGTGCTAGTCCGCTGAACACTGAAGCTTTCTTT; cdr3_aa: CSASPLNTEAFF
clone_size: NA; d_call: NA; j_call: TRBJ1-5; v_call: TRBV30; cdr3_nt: TGTGCCTGGAGTGTACTTGTAGGTCAGCCCCAGCATTTT; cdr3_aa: CAWSVLVGQPQHF
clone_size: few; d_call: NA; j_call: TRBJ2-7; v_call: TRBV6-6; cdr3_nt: TGTGCCAGCAGAAGACTGGGGGAGCAGTACTTC; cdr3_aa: CASRRLGEQYF
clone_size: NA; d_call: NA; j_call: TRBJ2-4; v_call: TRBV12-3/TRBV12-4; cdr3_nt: TGTGCCAGCAGTGGGGACACGGAGAACCTAAACATTCAGTACTTC; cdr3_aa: CASSGDTENLNIQYF
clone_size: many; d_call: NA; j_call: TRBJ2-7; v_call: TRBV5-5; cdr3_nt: TGTGCCAGCAGCTTGGCGGCGGCCACACGGGGATACGAGCAGTACTTC; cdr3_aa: CASSLAAATRGYEQYF
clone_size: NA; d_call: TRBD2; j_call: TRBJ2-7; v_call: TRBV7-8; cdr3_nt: TGTGCCAGCAGCCAAGGGACTAGATCCTACGAGCAGTACTTC; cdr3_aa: CASSQGTRSYEQYF
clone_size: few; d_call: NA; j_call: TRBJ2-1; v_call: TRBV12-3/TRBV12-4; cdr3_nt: TGTGCCAGCCTCCGAACTCCAGACAATGAGCAGTTCTTC; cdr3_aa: CASLRTPDNEQFF
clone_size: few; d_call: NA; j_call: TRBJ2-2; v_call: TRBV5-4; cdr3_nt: TGTGCCAGCAGCTTGCGGGCTAAAGACGGGGAGCTGTTTTTT; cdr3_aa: CASSLRAKDGELFF
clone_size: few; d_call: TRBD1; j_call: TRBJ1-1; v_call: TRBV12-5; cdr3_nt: TGTGCTAGTGGTTTGGTCCCGACAGGGCAGGACACTGAAGCTTTCTTT; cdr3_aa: CASGLVPTGQDTEAFF
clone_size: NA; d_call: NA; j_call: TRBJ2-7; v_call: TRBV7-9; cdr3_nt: TGTGCCAGCACTAGCAGGGTGAGGTACGAGCAGTACTTC; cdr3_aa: CASTSRVRYEQYF
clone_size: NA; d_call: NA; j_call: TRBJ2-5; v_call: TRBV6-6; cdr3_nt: TGTGCCAGCAGTACTTCTTGGGCGGTGATACAAGAGACCCAGTACTTC; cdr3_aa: CASSTSWAVIQETQYF
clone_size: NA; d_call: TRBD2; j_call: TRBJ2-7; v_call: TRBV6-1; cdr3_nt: TGTGCCAGCACGCCGGGACTATACGAGCAGTACTTC; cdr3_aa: CASTPGLYEQYF
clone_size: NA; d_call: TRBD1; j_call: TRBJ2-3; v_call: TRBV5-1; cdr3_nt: TGCGCCAGCAGCTGGACCGGGACAGGGGAATACGATACGCAGTATTTT; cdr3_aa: CASSWTGTGEYDTQYF
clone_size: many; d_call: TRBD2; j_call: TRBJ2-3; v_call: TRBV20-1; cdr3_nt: TGCAGTGCTAGAGATCAGTTGAGCGGGAGTAAATATACGCAGTATTTT; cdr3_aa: CSARDQLSGSKYTQYF
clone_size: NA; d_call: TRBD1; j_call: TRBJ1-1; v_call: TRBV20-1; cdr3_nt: TGCAGTGCTAGAGATCCCGGGACAGGGGGCGGGTTAAGAGCTTTCTTT; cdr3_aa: CSARDPGTGGGLRAFF
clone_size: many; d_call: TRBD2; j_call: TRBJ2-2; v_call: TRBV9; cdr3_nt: TGTGCCAGCAGCCCCCGGGACTACCGCACCGGGGAGCTGTTTTTT; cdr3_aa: CASSPRDYRTGELFF
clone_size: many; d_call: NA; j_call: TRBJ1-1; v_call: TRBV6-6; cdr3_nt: TGTGCCAGCAGTTCGACGGCCGGAAATGTGAACACTGAAGCTTTCTTT; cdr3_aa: CASSSTAGNVNTEAFF
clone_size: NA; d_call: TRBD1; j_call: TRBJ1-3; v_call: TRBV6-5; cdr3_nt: TGTGCCAGCAGTTACGTGTCAGGGGGAGGAAACACCATATATTTT; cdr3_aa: CASSYVSGGGNTIYF
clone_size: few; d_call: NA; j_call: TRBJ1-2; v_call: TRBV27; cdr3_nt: TGTGCCAGCAGATCAACCAGACTCTCAAACTATGGCTACACCTTC; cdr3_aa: CASRSTRLSNYGYTF
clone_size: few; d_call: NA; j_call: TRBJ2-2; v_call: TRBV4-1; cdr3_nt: TGCGCCAGCAGCCAAGATCATTTCGGGGCAGTAACCGGGGAGCTGTTTTTT; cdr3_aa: CASSQDHFGAVTGELFF
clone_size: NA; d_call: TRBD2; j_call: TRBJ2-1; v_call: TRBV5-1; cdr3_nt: TGCGCCAGCAGCTCATTGGGTGGACTAGCGGGGAGGGAGAGCAACAATGAGCAGTTCTTC; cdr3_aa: CASSSLGGLAGRESNNEQFF
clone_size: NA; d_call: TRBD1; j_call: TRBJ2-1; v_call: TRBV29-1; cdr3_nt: TGCAGCGGCTTCCGGGACAGGTTTTTAAATGAGCAGTTCTTC; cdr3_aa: CSGFRDRFLNEQFF
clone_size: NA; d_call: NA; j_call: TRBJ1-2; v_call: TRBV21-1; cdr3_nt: TGTGCCAGCAGCACCCCGGGGGGGGGGTGCTACTATGGCTACACCTTC; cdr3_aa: CASSTPGGGCYYGYTF
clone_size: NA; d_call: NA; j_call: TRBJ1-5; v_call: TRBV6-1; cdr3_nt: TGTGCCAGCAGTATAGGTGGGACAAAAATCAATCAGCCCCAGCATTTT; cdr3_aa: CASSIGGTKINQPQHF
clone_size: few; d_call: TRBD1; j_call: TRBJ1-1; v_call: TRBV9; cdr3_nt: TGTGCCAGCAGCGTAGGAGAATTAGGGGGCCCTGAAGCTTTCTTT; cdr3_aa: CASSVGELGGPEAFF
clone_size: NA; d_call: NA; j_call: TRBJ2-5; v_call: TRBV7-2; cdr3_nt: TGTGCCAGCAGCGTCGCCATACGAGAGACCCAGTACTTC; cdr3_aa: CASSVAIRETQYF
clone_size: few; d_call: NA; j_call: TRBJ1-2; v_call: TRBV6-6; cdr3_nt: TGTGCCAGCAGTAGCCTCGCGAGGGAGACAGCCTATGGCTACACCTTC; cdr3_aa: CASSSLARETAYGYTF
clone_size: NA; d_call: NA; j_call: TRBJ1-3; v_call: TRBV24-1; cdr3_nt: TGTGCCACCAGTGATCCGGGACTTCCCTCTGGAAACACCATATATTTT; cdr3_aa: CATSDPGLPSGNTIYF
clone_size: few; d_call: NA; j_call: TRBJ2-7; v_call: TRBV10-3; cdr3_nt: TGTGCCATCAGCAGCGACTCGATCTCCTACGAGCAGTACTTC; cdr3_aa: CAISSDSISYEQYF